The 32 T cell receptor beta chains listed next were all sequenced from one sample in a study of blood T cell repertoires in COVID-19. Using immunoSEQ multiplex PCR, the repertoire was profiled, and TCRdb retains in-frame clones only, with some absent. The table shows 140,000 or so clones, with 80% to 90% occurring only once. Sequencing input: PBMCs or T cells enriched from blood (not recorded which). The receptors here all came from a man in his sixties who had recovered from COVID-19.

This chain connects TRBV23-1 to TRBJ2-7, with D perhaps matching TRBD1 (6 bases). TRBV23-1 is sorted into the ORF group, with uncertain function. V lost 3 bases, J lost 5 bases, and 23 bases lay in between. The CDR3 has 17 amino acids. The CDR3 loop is CASSHPPRPGQLDEQYF. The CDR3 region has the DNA TGCGCCAGCAGTCACCCCCCTCGACCGGGACAATTGGACGAGCAGTACTTC.

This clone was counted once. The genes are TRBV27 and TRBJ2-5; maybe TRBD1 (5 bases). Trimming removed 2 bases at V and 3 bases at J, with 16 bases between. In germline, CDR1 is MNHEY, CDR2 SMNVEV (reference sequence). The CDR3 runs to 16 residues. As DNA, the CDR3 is TGTGCCAGCAGTTTAGGTAGGGGCACTGTAAAAGAGACCCAGTACTTC. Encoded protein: CASSLGRGTVKETQYF.

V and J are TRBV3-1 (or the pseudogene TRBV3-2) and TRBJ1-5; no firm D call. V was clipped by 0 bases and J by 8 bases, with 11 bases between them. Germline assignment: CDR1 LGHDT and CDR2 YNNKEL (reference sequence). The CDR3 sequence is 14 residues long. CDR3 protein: CASSQERGREPQHF. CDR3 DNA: TGTGCCAGCAGCCAAGAAAGAGGGCGCGAGCCCCAGCATTTT.

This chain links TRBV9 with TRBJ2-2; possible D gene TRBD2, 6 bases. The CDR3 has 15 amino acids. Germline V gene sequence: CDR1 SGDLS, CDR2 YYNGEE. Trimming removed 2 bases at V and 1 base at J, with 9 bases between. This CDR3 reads CASSVSGLNTGELFF. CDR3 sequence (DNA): TGTGCCAGCAGCGTTAGCGGTCTGAACACCGGGGAGCTGTTTTTT.

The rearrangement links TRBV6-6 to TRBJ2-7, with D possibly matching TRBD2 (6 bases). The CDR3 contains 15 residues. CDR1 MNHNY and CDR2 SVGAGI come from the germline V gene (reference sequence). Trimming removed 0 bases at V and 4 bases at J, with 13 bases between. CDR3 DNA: TGTGCCAGCAGTTACTCGAGGGCGGGAACATACGAGCAGTACTTC. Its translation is CASSYSRAGTYEQYF.

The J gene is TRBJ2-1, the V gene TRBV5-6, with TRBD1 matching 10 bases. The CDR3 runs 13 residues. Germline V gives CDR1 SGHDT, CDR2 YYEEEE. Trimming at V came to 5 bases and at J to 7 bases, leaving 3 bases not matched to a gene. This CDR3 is CASSWDRGNEQFF. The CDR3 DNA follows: TGTGCCAGCAGTTGGGACAGGGGAAATGAGCAGTTCTTC. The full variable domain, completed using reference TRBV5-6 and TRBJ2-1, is DAGVTQSPTHLIKTRGQQVTLRCSPKSGHDTVSWYQQALGQGPQFIFQYYEEEERQRGNFPDRFSGHQFPNYSSELNVNALLLGDSALYLCASSWDRGNEQFFGPGTRLTVL.

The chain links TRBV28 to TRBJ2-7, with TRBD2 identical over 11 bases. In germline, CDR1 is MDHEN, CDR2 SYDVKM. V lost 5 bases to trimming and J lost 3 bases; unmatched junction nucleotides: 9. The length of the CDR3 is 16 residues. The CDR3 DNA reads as TGTGCCAGCAGTGCCGGGGCTAGCGGGGGGCGCTACGAGCAGTACTTC. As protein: CASSAGASGGRYEQYF.

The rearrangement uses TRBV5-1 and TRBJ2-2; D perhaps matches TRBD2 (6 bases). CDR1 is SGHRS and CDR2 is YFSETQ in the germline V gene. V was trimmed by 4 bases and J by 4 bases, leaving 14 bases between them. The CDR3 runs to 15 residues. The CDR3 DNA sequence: TGCGCCAGCAGCCATACTAGCCGGGTCACCGGGGAGCTGTTTTTT. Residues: CASSHTSRVTGELFF.

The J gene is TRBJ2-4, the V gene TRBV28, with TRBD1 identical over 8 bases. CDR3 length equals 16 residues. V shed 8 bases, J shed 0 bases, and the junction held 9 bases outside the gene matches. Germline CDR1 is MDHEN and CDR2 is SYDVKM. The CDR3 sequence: CASGQGMRIAKNIQYF. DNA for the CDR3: TGTGCCAGCGGACAGGGAATGAGGATAGCCAAAAACATTCAGTACTTC.

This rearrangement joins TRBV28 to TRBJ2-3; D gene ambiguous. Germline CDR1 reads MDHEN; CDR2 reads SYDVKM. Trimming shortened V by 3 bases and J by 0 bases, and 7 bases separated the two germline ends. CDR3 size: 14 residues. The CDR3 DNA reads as TGTGCCAGCAGTTTTGACATCAGCACAGATACGCAGTATTTT. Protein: CASSFDISTDTQYF. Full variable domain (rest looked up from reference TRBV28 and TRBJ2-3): DVKVTQSSRYLVKRTGEKVFLECVQDMDHENMFWYRQDPGLGLRLIYFSYDVKMKEKGDIPEGYSVSREKKERFSLILESASTNQTSMYLCASSFDISTDTQYFGPGTRLTVL.

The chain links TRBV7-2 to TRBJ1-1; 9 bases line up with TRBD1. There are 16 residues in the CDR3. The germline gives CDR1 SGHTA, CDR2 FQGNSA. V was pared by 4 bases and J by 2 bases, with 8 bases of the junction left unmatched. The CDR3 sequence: CASSSSGTGINTEAFF. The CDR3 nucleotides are TGTGCCAGCAGCTCGTCCGGGACAGGGATTAACACTGAAGCTTTCTTT.

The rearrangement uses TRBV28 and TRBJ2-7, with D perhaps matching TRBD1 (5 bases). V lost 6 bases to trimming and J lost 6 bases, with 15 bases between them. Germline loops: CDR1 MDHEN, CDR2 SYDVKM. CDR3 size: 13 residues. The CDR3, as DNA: TGTGCCAGCAGGCTTGGCAGGGCAGGCGAGCAGTACTTC. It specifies CASRLGRAGEQYF.

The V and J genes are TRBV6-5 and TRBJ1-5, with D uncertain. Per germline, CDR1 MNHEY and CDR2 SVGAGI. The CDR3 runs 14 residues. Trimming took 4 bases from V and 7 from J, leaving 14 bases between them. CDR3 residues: CASSFTSGEQPQHF. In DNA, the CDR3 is TGTGCCAGCAGTTTTACGTCCGGGGAACAGCCCCAGCATTTT.

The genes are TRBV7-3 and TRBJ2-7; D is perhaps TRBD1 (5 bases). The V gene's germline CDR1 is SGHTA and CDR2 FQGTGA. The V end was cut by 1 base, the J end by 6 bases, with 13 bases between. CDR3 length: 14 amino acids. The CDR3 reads CASSLNTGRSEQYF. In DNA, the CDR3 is TGTGCCAGCAGCTTAAACACAGGTCGGAGCGAGCAGTACTTC.

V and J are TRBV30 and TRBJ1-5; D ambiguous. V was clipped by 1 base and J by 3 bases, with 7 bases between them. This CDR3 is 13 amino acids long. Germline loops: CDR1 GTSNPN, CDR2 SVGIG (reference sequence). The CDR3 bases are TGTGCCTGGAGTGACGGGGACAATCAGCCCCAGCATTTT. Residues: CAWSDGDNQPQHF.

This CDR3 is CASSLGRTSGSTDTQYF. The CDR3 DNA follows: TGTGCCAGCAGCTTAGGGAGGACTAGCGGGAGTACAGATACGCAGTATTTT. The chain links TRBV7-3 to TRBJ2-3, with 13 bases that match TRBD2. The CDR3 has 17 residues. Per the germline V gene, CDR1 is SGHTA and CDR2 is FQGTGA. After removal of 2 bases from V and 3 bases from J, the junction contained 5 bases not matched to a gene.

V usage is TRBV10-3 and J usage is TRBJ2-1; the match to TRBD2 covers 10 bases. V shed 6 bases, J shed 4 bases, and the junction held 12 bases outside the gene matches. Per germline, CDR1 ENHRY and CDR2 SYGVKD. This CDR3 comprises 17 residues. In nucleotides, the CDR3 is TGTGCCATCAGATCGACTAGCGGGCCAGGAAAATACAATGAGCAGTTCTTC. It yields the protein CAIRSTSGPGKYNEQFF.

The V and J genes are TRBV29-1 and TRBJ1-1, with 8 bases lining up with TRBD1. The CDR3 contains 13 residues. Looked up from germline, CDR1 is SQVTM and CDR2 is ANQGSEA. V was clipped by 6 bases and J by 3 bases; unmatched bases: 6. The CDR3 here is CSVRTGRDTEAFF. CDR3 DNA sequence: TGCAGCGTCCGGACAGGGAGGGACACTGAAGCTTTCTTT.

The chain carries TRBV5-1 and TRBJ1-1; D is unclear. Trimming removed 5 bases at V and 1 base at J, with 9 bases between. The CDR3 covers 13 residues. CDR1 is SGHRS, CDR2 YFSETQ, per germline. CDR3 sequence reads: CASSTGENTEAFF. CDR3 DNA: TGCGCCAGCAGTACCGGAGAGAACACTGAAGCTTTCTTT.

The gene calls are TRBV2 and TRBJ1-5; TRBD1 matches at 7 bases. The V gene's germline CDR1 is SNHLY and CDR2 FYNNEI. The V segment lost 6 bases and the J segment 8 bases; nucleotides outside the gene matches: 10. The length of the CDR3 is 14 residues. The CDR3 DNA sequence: TGTGCCAGCAGGCTAGACAGGGTCATGGAGCCCCAGCATTTT. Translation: CASRLDRVMEPQHF. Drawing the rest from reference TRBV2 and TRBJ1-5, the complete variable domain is EPEVTQTPSHQVTQMGQEVILRCVPISNHLYFYWYRQILGQKVEFLVSFYNNEISEKSEIFDDQFSVERPDGSNFTLKIRSTKLEDSAMYFCASRLDRVMEPQHFGDGTRLSIL.

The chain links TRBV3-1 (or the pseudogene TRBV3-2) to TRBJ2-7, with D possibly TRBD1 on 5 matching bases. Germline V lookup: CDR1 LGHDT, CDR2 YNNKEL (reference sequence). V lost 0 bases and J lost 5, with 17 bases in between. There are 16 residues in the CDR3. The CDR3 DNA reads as TGTGCCAGCAGCCAAGATCAGGCAGGGTTTAGGCACGAGCAGTACTTC. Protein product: CASSQDQAGFRHEQYF.

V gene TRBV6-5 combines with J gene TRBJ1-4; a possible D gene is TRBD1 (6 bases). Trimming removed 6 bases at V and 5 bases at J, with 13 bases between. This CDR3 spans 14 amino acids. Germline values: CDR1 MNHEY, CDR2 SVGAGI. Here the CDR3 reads CASRRGGRNEKLFF. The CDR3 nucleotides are TGTGCCAGCAGACGGGGGGGGCGGAATGAAAAACTGTTTTTT.

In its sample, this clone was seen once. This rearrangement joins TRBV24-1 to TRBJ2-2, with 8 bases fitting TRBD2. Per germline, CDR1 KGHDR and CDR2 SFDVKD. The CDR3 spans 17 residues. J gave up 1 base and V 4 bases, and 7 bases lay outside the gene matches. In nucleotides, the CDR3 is TGTGCCACCAGTGACCCTCCGAGCGGGGGGAACACCGGGGAGCTGTTTTTT. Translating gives CATSDPPSGGNTGELFF.

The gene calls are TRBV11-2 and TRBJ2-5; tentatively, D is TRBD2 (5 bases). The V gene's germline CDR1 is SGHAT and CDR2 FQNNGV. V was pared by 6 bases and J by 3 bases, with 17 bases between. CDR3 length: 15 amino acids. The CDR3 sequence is CASRKGEAGKETQYF. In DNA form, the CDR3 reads TGTGCCAGCAGGAAAGGCGAGGCGGGTAAAGAGACCCAGTACTTC.

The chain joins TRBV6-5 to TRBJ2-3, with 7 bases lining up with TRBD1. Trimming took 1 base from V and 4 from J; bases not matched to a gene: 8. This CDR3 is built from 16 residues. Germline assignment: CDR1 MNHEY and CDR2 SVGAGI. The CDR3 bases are TGTGCCAGCAGTTACTTGGGCAGGGGGTTTCCAGATACGCAGTATTTT. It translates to CASSYLGRGFPDTQYF.

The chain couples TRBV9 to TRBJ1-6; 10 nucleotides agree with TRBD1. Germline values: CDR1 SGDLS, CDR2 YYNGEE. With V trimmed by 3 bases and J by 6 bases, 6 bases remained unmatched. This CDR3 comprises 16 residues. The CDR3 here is CASSALGTGVNSPLHF. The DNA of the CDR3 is TGTGCCAGCAGCGCTCTCGGGACAGGGGTTAATTCACCCCTCCACTTT.

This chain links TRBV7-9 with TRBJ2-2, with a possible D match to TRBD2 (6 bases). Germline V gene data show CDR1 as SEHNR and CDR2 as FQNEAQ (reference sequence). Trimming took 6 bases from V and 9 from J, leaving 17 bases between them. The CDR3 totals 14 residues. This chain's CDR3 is CASRPWGDFRELFF. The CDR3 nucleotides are TGTGCCAGCAGACCGTGGGGGGATTTCAGGGAGCTGTTTTTT.

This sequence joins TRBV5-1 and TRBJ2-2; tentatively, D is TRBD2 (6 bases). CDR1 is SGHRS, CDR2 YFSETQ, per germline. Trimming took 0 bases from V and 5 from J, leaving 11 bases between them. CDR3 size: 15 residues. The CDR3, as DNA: TGCGCCAGCAGCTTGGAGGCCGGGGGAACCGGGGAGCTGTTTTTT. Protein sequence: CASSLEAGGTGELFF.

The CDR3: CASSLTAYEQYF. As DNA, the CDR3 is TGTGCCAGCAGCTTGACAGCTTACGAGCAGTACTTC. This chain links TRBV5-8 with TRBJ2-7, with D uncertain. This CDR3 has 12 residues. The germline V gene has CDR1 SGHTS and CDR2 YDEGEE. V gave up 1 base and J gave up 4 bases, with 6 bases separating them.

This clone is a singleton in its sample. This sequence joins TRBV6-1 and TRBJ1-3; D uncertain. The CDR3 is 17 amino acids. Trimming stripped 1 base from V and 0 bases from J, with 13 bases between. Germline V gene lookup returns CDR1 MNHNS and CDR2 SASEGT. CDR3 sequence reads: CASSEVAAAVSGNTIYF. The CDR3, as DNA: TGTGCCAGCAGTGAAGTGGCGGCCGCTGTCTCTGGAAACACCATATATTTT.

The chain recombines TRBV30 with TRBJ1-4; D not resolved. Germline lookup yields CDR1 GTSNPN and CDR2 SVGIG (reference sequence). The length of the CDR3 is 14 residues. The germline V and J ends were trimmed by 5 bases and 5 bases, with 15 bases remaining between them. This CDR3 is CAWRLGSLNEKLFF. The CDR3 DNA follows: TGTGCCTGGCGCCTAGGCAGTCTGAATGAAAAACTGTTTTTT.

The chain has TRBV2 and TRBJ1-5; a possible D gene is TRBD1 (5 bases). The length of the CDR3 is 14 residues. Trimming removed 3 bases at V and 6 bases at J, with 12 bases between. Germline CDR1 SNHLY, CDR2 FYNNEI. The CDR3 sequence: CASSDLGLSQPQHF. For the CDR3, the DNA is TGTGCCAGCAGTGATTTGGGGCTAAGTCAGCCCCAGCATTTT.